This T cell receptor beta chain was sequenced during a study of T cells in Graves' hyperthyroidism and ophthalmopathy. Study context: Pretreatment peripheral blood was obtained at initial diagnosis. Study observations and caveats: Most clonotypes that expanded in the thyroid above 0.001 also showed up in blood. Ophthalmopathy cases were set apart from stable hyperthyroidism by a 13 V-J model.

This clonotype was detected ten times or more. As yet, its antigen is unknown. It is unclear where the CDR3 begins or ends on the DNA, so no DNA is shown, and the CDR3 is as TCRdb lists it. TCR beta CDR3 sequences were amplified from RNA transcripts. A set of HTBI primers served as the primers for a first-round RT-PCR of the TCR CDR3. From the multiplex PCR reads, TCRdb called clonotypes with MiXCR, one entry per CDR3 protein. The repertoire has about 59,000 distinct CDR3 sequences, approximately 57% of them found once; the top ten carry roughly 3.3%. PBMCs came from more than 9 ml fresh peripheral blood. The sequence was obtained from a woman between 55 and 75 years old with Graves' ophthalmopathy. What was sequenced was blood.

CDR3: CASSSSAQGVGYEQYF. The chain combines TRBV28 with TRBJ2-7; the listed D gene, TRBD1, was not tested against the DNA. Germline CDR1 reads MDHEN; CDR2 reads SYDVKM. The CDR3 length equals 16 residues, ends included.